Listed here are 10 T cell receptor beta chains from one sample, sequenced in a study of vaccination effects on CD4 cells after COVID-19. The method was immunoSEQ multiplex PCR; TCRdb's version includes in-frame clones alone and lacks a portion of them. The table shows 35,000 to 40,000 clones, with 65% to 80% occurring only once. The authors isolated CD4+ T cells after about eleven days of culture. These receptors' antigens are unknown. The source was CD4+ T cells from PBMCs cultured without peptide, collected before COVID-19 vaccination. All receptors derive from a human donor who received a COVID-19 vaccine.

The genes are TRBV5-1 and TRBJ2-5; the D gene could be TRBD1 or TRBD2 (5 bases each). Germline values: CDR1 SGHRS, CDR2 YFSETQ. Trimming removed 4 bases at V and 4 bases at J, with 8 bases between. This CDR3 region has 12 residues. The CDR3 nucleotides read TGCGCCAGCAGCAGGGACGCAGAGACCCAGTACTTC. It is translated as CASSRDAETQYF.

The chain carries TRBV18 and TRBJ1-4; D call uncertain. CDR1 KGHSH and CDR2 LQKENI come from the germline V gene. Trimming left V 1 base short and J 6 bases short, with 6 bases between. This CDR3 is 13 amino acids long. The CDR3 here is CASSPQEDEKLFF. For the CDR3, the DNA is TGTGCCAGCTCACCACAAGAGGATGAAAAACTGTTTTTT.

The J gene is TRBJ2-1, the V gene TRBV4-1; 11 bases match TRBD1. The CDR3 runs to 14 residues. Per germline, CDR1 MGHRA and CDR2 YSYEKL. The V segment lost 5 bases and the J segment 8 bases; nucleotides outside the gene matches: 5. CDR3 DNA: TGCGCCAGCAGCAGGGACAGGGGGTTCGATGAGCAGTTCTTC. It specifies CASSRDRGFDEQFF.

This clone was counted between two and nine times. CDR3 sequence (DNA): TGTGCCAGCACGAGGGGCAGGGGCTACACCTTC. Translated, it gives CASTRGRGYTF. The chain recombines TRBV19 with TRBJ1-2, with a possible D match to TRBD1 (5 bases). Germline V gene sequence: CDR1 LNHDA, CDR2 SQIVND (reference sequence). The V and J ends lost 9 bases and 8 bases respectively, with 13 bases between them. CDR3 length: 11 residues.

The rearrangement uses TRBV5-1 and TRBJ1-2; unclear D gene. V lost 0 bases to trimming and J lost 2 bases, with 8 bases between them. The CDR3 extends over 14 amino acids. The germline V gene has CDR1 SGHRS and CDR2 YFSETQ. The CDR3 region has the DNA TGCGCCAGCAGCTTGGCCGGAGGAAACTATGGCTACACCTTC. Protein product: CASSLAGGNYGYTF.

A single count supports this clone. The chain links TRBV19 to TRBJ2-5; no clear D gene. The CDR3 runs to 16 residues. V was pared by 5 bases and J by 2 bases, with 18 bases between. Germline CDR1 and CDR2: LNHDA and SQIVND (reference sequence). The CDR3 DNA sequence: TGTGCCAGTAGTGCCCCGTCCCGGCAGACTCAAGAGACCCAGTACTTC. It encodes CASSAPSRQTQETQYF.

The V gene is TRBV5-4, the J gene TRBJ1-3; no clear D gene. There are 18 residues in the CDR3. Germline V gene lookup returns CDR1 SGHNT and CDR2 YYREEE (reference sequence). Trimming stripped 1 base from V and 1 base from J, with 18 bases between. This CDR3 reads CASSLSLPNLLSGNTIYF. Here the CDR3 DNA reads TGTGCCAGCAGCTTGTCCCTCCCTAATCTCCTGTCTGGAAACACCATATATTTT.

This chain uses TRBV15 with TRBJ2-7; maybe TRBD1 (6 bases). From germline, CDR1 is LNHNV and CDR2 YYDKDF (reference sequence). The CDR3 runs 14 residues. Trimming pared 0 bases from V and 6 bases from J, leaving 12 bases between. The CDR3 region has the DNA TGTGCCACCAGCAGAGAGGGGGCATGGCGCGAGCAGTACTTC. Residues: CATSREGAWREQYF.

This clone was detected once. This chain joins TRBV3-1 (or the pseudogene TRBV3-2) and TRBJ1-2, with a possible D match to TRBD1 (5 bases). Looked up from germline, CDR1 is LGHDT and CDR2 is YNNKEL (reference sequence). The length of the CDR3 is 15 residues. V was clipped by 2 bases and J by 4 bases, with 14 bases between them. The CDR3 nucleotides read TGTGCCAGCAGCCAAAATGGGGGATATGGCTATGGCTACACCTTC. Translated: CASSQNGGYGYGYTF.

The CDR3 region has the DNA TGCAGCGTTAGGACAACCGGGCAGGGTAACACCTTC. Amino acid sequence: CSVRTTGQGNTF. V is TRBV29-1 and J is TRBJ1-2; D may be TRBD1 (5 bases). Trimming pared 5 bases from V and 12 bases from J, leaving 19 bases between. CDR3 length: 12 residues. Germline V gives CDR1 SQVTM, CDR2 ANQGSEA.